This T cell receptor (beta chain) was recovered during a study of regulatory T cells in long-lasting Graves disease. General study points: Persistent disease showed a preference for TRBV28, TRBJ1-2 and TRBJ2-5.

Through Arm-PCR of CDR3 regions and iRepertoire HTBI primers, TCR beta libraries were built. TCRdb processed the multiplex PCR reads anew with MiXCR; each CDR3 protein has one entry. The data show 620,000 or so distinct CDR3 sequences, 15% to 20% seen once. In germline, CDR1 is MRHNA, CDR2 SNTAGT. This CDR3 has 15 amino acids. V gave up 0 bases and J gave up 8 bases; unmatched junction bases: 7. Note on this clonotype: Its matching antigen is unknown.

Noted time point: newly diagnosed GD, antithyroid drugs for less than 3 months. PBMCs were the source of the RNA used for TCR sequencing. Those enrolled as patients came out of an endocrinology department in Xi'an, China. The sample was also linked to a second study, of T cells in Graves' hyperthyroidism and ophthalmopathy. That source notes: Blood also contained most expanded thyroid clonotypes above 0.001. Separation of ophthalmopathy from stable hyperthyroidism was achieved by a 13 V-J model.

The sequence was obtained from a woman in her thirties with Graves disease. The sequenced sample was peripheral blood mononuclear cells (PBMCs), obtained at new diagnosis, from a patient treated with antithyroid drugs. The chain couples TRBV6-4 to TRBJ2-3; 8 bases agree with TRBD2. DNA for the CDR3: TGTGCCAGCAGTGACTCGGTAGCGGGGTTGGGTACGCAGTATTTT. It encodes CASSDSVAGLGTQYF.